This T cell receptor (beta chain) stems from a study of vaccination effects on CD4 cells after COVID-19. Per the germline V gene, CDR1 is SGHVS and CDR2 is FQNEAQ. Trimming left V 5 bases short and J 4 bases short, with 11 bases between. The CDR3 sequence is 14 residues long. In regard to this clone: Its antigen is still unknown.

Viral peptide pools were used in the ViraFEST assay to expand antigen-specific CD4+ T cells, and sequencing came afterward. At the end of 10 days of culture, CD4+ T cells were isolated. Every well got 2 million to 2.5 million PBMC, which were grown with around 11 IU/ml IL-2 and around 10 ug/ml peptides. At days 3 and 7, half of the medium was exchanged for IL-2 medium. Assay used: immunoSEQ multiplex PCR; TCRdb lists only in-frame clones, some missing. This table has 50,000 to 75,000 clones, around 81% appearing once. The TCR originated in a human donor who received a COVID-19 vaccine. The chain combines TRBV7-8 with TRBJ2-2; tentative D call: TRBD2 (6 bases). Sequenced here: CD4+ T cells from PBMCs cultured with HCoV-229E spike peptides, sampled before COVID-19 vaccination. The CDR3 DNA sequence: TGTGCCAGCAGCAATTACGGGGGCACCGGGGAGCTGTTTTTT. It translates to CASSNYGGTGELFF.